The T cell receptor (beta chain) described here comes from a study of technical replicates of blood from a few donors (dated by TCRdb to the late 2010s). About this clone itself: Its binding antigen is unknown. Per-base quality was not reported, and no clone a single base away is much larger than it.

V is trimmed back by 0 bases and J by 10 bases, and the junction contains 8 bases that no gene match accounts for. The CDR3 sequence holds 16 residues, the cysteine and phenylalanine included. The kept DNA is CDR3 alone, 48 bases in frame from the first base. CDR1 LGHNA and CDR2 YSLEER are derived from the germline V gene. Libraries were prepared through the immunoSEQ multiplex PCR assay. TCRdb's version of the immuneACCESS table is confined to in-frame rearrangements and falls short of the full clone set. An unresolved V gene accounts for under half of the shortfall where checked; the remainder is of unknown origin. Here the sample has 55,000 to 65,000 clones; 86% occur a single time. In total, the top ten clones hold 5% to 6% of the sample.

This sequence was found in a human donor in good health. Some clones in this sample may be carry-over from other donors' samples. The rearranged chain carries TRBV4-3 and TRBJ1-6, with TRBD1 matching 8 junction bases. Sequencing was done on a sample of PBMCs. The CDR3 protein sequence reads: CASSQDLGQGKSPLHF. The DNA reads as follows: TGCGCCAGCAGCCAAGATCTAGGACAGGGAAAATCACCCCTCCACTTT.